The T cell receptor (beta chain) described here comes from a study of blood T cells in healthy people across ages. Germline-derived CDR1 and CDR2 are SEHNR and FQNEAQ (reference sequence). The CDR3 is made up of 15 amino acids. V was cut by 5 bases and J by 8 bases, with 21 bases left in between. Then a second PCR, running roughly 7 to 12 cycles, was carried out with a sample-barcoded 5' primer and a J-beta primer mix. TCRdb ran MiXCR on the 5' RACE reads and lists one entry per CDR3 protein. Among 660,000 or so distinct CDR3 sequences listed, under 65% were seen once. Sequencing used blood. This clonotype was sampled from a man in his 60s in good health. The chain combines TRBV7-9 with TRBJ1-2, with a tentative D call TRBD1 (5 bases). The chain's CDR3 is CASSLILDISGGYTF. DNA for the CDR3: TGTGCCAGCAGCCTGATTCTGGACATTTCGGGCGGCTACACCTTC.